Following are 7 T cell receptor beta chains from one sample sequenced in a study of blood T cell repertoires in COVID-19. The assay was immunoSEQ multiplex PCR, and TCRdb's table has in-frame clones only and misses some. This sample has more than 200,000 clones; approximately 88% occur once, and the top ten carry about 0.7%. Sample: peripheral blood. Receptors originate from a human donor in a cohort sampled during active COVID-19.

The genes are TRBV25-1 and TRBJ2-5, with D maybe TRBD2 (5 bases). The CDR3 extends over 14 amino acids. Trimming took off 2 bases at V and 4 bases at J, with 11 bases between the two ends. Looked up from germline, CDR1 is MGHDK and CDR2 is SYGVNS. The CDR3 DNA sequence: TGTGCCAGCAGTGAACGGGGAAGGGCAGAGACCCAGTACTTC. This translates into CASSERGRAETQYF.

V gene TRBV4-3 combines with J gene TRBJ2-5, with D maybe TRBD2 (6 bases). The germline V gene has CDR1 LGHNA and CDR2 YSLEER. V was clipped by 1 base and J by 7 bases, with 16 bases between them. The CDR3 runs to 15 residues. The CDR3 DNA sequence: TGCGCCAGCAGCCAAGGGAGTGGGCCGGGGGTGACCCAGTACTTC. Protein: CASSQGSGPGVTQYF.

The chain carries TRBV6-5 and TRBJ1-2, with 8 bases identical to TRBD1. The CDR3 is 14 residues long. J gave up 5 bases and V 6 bases, and 8 bases lay outside the gene matches. The germline CDR1 and CDR2 sequences are MNHEY and SVGAGI. This chain's CDR3 is CASSPRGLRYGYTF. In DNA form, the CDR3 reads TGTGCCAGCAGCCCCAGGGGGCTAAGATATGGCTACACCTTC.

The chain has TRBV7-9 and TRBJ2-3; the D gene is possibly TRBD1 (5 bases). Germline assignment: CDR1 SEHNR and CDR2 FQNEAQ (reference sequence). The CDR3 is made up of 15 amino acids. Trimming cost V 1 base and J 1 base, with 9 bases left between them. The DNA for the CDR3 is TGTGCCAGCAGCTTAGAGGGGTGGGGCACAGATACGCAGTATTTT. This gives the protein CASSLEGWGTDTQYF.

The rearrangement joins TRBV4-3 to TRBJ1-2; 8 bases fit TRBD1. This CDR3 spans 13 amino acids. After removal of 4 bases from V and 8 bases from J, the junction contained 6 bases not matched to a gene. The V gene's germline CDR1 is LGHNA and CDR2 YSLEER. DNA for the CDR3: TGCGCCAGCAGCCCACAGACAGGGGAGGGCTACACCTTC. Translated, it gives CASSPQTGEGYTF.

This chain connects TRBV6-6 to TRBJ2-7, with no clear D. This CDR3 is built from 13 residues. Germline V lookup: CDR1 MNHNY, CDR2 SVGAGI (reference sequence). V shed 6 bases and J shed 3 bases, with 12 bases lying between them. The CDR3 DNA sequence: TGTGCCAGCAGCTTGAACGCGCACTACGAGCAGTACTTC. As protein: CASSLNAHYEQYF.

J is TRBJ1-5 and V is TRBV2, with D uncertain. Trimming stripped 1 base from V and 7 bases from J, with 14 bases between. This CDR3 is built from 15 residues. CDR1 SNHLY and CDR2 FYNNEI come from the germline V gene. This CDR3 is CASSEVPGSVQPQHF. For the CDR3, the DNA is TGTGCCAGCAGTGAAGTTCCCGGGTCGGTGCAGCCCCAGCATTTT.